A single sample is the source of the 28 T cell receptor beta chains below, sequenced in a study of blood T cell repertoires in COVID-19. The data were produced by immunoSEQ multiplex PCR, yet TCRdb's version contains in-frame clones alone and is incomplete. The sample has 350,000 to 400,000 clones; approximately 87% are singletons. The sample comprised PBMCs or T cells enriched from blood (not recorded which). The receptors were gathered from a man aged 35-49 years in a cohort exposed to, infected with or recovered from COVID-19 (not recorded which).

The V gene is TRBV5-1, the J gene TRBJ2-7, with D tentatively TRBD1 (6 bases). CDR1 and CDR2 from the germline V gene are SGHRS and YFSETQ. The V gene lost 4 bases and the J gene lost 3 bases, with 11 bases spanning the gap. CDR3 size: 13 residues. DNA of the CDR3: TGCGCCAGCAGCGCGGACAGTTTCTACGAGCAGTACTTC. Amino acids: CASSADSFYEQYF.

This clone appeared once. This chain joins TRBV7-9 and TRBJ1-3; possibly TRBD1 for D (5 bases). The CDR3 is 15 residues long. The V end lost 6 bases, the J end lost 4 bases, and 16 bases lay between the germline ends. In germline, CDR1 is SEHNR, CDR2 FQNEAQ (reference sequence). CDR3 DNA: TGTGCCAGCAGACCCCCGGGGGGATCCGGAAACACCATATATTTT. Its protein is CASRPPGGSGNTIYF.

The chain recombines TRBV2 with TRBJ1-1; 8 bases line up with TRBD1. The germline V gene encodes CDR1 SNHLY and CDR2 FYNNEI. The length of the CDR3 is 17 residues. The V gene end was trimmed by 4 bases and the J gene end by 0 bases; junction bases not matched to a gene: 10. The chain's CDR3 is CASSVDRGGDMNTEAFF. CDR3 bases: TGTGCCAGCAGTGTCGACAGGGGAGGGGACATGAACACTGAAGCTTTCTTT.

This rearrangement joins TRBV6-5 to TRBJ2-2; 7 bases match TRBD2. Trimming removed 6 bases from V and 1 base from J; junction bases left unmatched: 5. Germline assignment: CDR1 MNHEY and CDR2 SVGAGI. The CDR3 covers 15 residues. CDR3 residues: CASRLTSLNTGELFF. The CDR3 DNA is TGTGCCAGCAGATTGACTAGCTTGAACACCGGGGAGCTGTTTTTT.

The rearrangement links TRBV18 to TRBJ1-2; unclear D gene. The CDR3 extends over 15 amino acids. CDR1 and CDR2 (germline): KGHSH, LQKENI. V was pared by 0 bases and J by 5 bases, with 13 bases between. The CDR3 nucleotides read TGTGCCAGCTCACCACCGGTCTCGGGGAGGTATGGCTACACCTTC. Translation gives CASSPPVSGRYGYTF.

This clone has more than one count but fewer than ten. The CDR3 nucleotides read TGTGCCAGTAGTACCCCACAGGGGGCGAGTACTAGCGGGAGAGCCTACAATGAGCAGTTCTTC. It specifies CASSTPQGASTSGRAYNEQFF. V is TRBV19 and J is TRBJ2-1, with TRBD2 matching over 11 bases. V lost 4 bases and J lost 2; bases outside the gene matches: 19. This CDR3 region has 21 residues. In germline, CDR1 is LNHDA, CDR2 SQIVND (reference sequence). Looking up the rest from reference TRBV19 and TRBJ2-1 gives the full variable domain: DGGITQSPKYLFRKEGQNVTLSCEQNLNHDAMYWYRQDPGQGLRLIYYSQIVNDFQKGDIAEGYSVSREKKESFPLTVTSAQKNPTAFYLCASSTPQGASTSGRAYNEQFFGPGTRLTVL.

The chain combines TRBV28 with TRBJ1-2; 8 bases fit TRBD1. The CDR3 length is 15 residues. Germline CDR1 and CDR2: MDHEN and SYDVKM. Losses at the gene ends were 4 bases for V and 0 bases for J; bases not matched to a gene: 4. In DNA, the CDR3 is TGTGCCAGCAGTTGGCAGGGGGCGGCTAACTATGGCTACACCTTC. Residues: CASSWQGAANYGYTF.

The chain couples TRBV9 to TRBJ2-3; 8 positions agree with TRBD2. CDR3 size: 16 residues. The trim removed 3 bases at V and 2 bases at J, leaving 8 bases unmatched. Germline loops: CDR1 SGDLS, CDR2 YYNGEE. The CDR3 DNA sequence: TGTGCCAGCAGCGAGGGACTAGGGCTTTCCACAGATACGCAGTATTTT. Its protein is CASSEGLGLSTDTQYF.

This clone has a handful of counts. The chain uses TRBV30 and TRBJ1-2; D might be TRBD1 (6 bases). The CDR3 sequence is 14 residues long. Germline V gene data show CDR1 as GTSNPN and CDR2 as SVGIG (reference sequence). V was cut by 1 base and J by 4 bases, with 13 bases left in between. DNA for the CDR3: TGTGCCTGGAGTGCTCAACAGGGATTCTATGGCTACACCTTC. Protein sequence: CAWSAQQGFYGYTF.

The chain uses TRBV28 and TRBJ2-5, with TRBD1 matching 7 bases. J lost 5 bases, V lost 6 bases, and 6 bases had no gene match. Germline CDR1 is MDHEN and CDR2 is SYDVKM. This CDR3 is built from 13 residues. In DNA, the CDR3 is TGTGCCAGCAGACCAGGGGGACGCGAGACCCAGTACTTC. Translating it yields CASRPGGRETQYF.

This chain joins TRBV5-4 and TRBJ1-2; tentatively, D is TRBD1 (6 bases). Germline values: CDR1 SGHNT, CDR2 YYREEE (reference sequence). This CDR3 has 14 residues. With 0 bases removed from V and 5 bases from J, the gap between germline ends came to 11 bases. CDR3 sequence reads: CASSLAGTPYGYTF. The CDR3 region has the DNA TGTGCCAGCAGCTTGGCCGGGACACCGTATGGCTACACCTTC.

This clone was recorded only once. This chain connects TRBV7-9 to TRBJ2-7; maybe TRBD1 (5 bases). The CDR3 contains 16 residues. The V and J ends lost 1 base and 2 bases respectively, with 15 bases between them. The V gene's germline CDR1 is SEHNR and CDR2 FQNEAQ (reference sequence). The CDR3 DNA is TGTGCCAGCAGCTTAGAAGATCGGACACCAGCCTACGAGCAGTACTTC. It is translated as CASSLEDRTPAYEQYF. Looking up the rest from reference TRBV7-9 and TRBJ2-7 gives the full variable domain: DTGVSQNPRHKITKRGQNVTFRCDPISEHNRLYWYRQTLGQGPEFLTYFQNEAQLEKSRLLSDRFSAERPKGSFSTLEIQRTEQGDSAMYLCASSLEDRTPAYEQYFGPGTRLTVT.

The genes are TRBV30 and TRBJ2-1; the match to TRBD2 covers 11 bases. Germline V lookup: CDR1 GTSNPN, CDR2 SVGIG (reference sequence). After removal of 3 bases from V and 2 bases from J, the junction contained 0 bases not matched to a gene. The CDR3 is 14 amino acids. CDR3 in amino acids: CAWRGLAAYNEQFF. CDR3 DNA sequence: TGTGCCTGGAGGGGACTAGCGGCCTACAATGAGCAGTTCTTC.

The count of this clone is one. The V and J genes are TRBV14 and TRBJ2-3; the match to TRBD1 covers 7 bases. CDR1 and CDR2 (germline): SGHDN, FVKESK. CDR3 size: 15 residues. The V gene end was trimmed by 4 bases and the J gene end by 2 bases; junction bases not matched to a gene: 6. In DNA, the CDR3 is TGTGCCAGCAGCCCCCGGGACAGCTTCACAGATACGCAGTATTTT. It translates to CASSPRDSFTDTQYF. Looking up the rest from reference TRBV14 and TRBJ2-3 gives the full variable domain: EAGVTQFPSHSVIEKGQTVTLRCDPISGHDNLYWYRRVMGKEIKFLLHFVKESKQDESGMPNNRFLAERTGGTYSTLKVQPAELEDSGVYFCASSPRDSFTDTQYFGPGTRLTVL.

This sequence joins TRBV7-2 and TRBJ2-1; 7 bases fit TRBD2. In germline, CDR1 is SGHTA, CDR2 FQGNSA. CDR3 length: 15 residues. V was clipped by 1 base and J by 3 bases; unmatched bases: 3. The CDR3 region is CASSLGGRSYNEQFF. The CDR3 DNA reads TGTGCCAGCAGCTTAGGCGGGAGAAGCTACAATGAGCAGTTCTTC.

The chain employs TRBV13 and TRBJ2-7; tentatively, D is TRBD2 (5 bases). Trimming took off 5 bases at V and 6 bases at J, with 14 bases between the two ends. The length of the CDR3 is 13 residues. Germline assignment: CDR1 PRHDT and CDR2 FYEKMQ (reference sequence). The CDR3 DNA follows: TGTGCCAGCAGCCGCGGGCTCTTTGGCGAGCAGTACTTC. Protein product: CASSRGLFGEQYF.

V is TRBV28 and J is TRBJ2-3, with 8 bases that match TRBD2. The J segment lost 5 bases and the V segment lost 4 bases, leaving 8 bases of the junction unmatched. The length of the CDR3 is 15 residues. Germline CDR1 and CDR2: MDHEN and SYDVKM. The CDR3 region is CASSSSGSRIDTQYF. CDR3 sequence (DNA): TGTGCCAGCAGTTCGAGCGGGAGTCGGATAGATACGCAGTATTTT.

This chain connects TRBV7-9 to TRBJ1-4; D uncertain. Germline lookup yields CDR1 SEHNR and CDR2 FQNEAQ (reference sequence). This CDR3 contains 15 residues. V lost 1 base to trimming and J lost 8 bases, with 14 bases between them. The CDR3 DNA reads as TGTGCCAGCAGCTTAGAAGGAGGTGGGGTAGAAAAACTGTTTTTT. Translated: CASSLEGGGVEKLFF.

The chain uses TRBV7-6 and TRBJ2-7; 14 bases are shared with TRBD2. Per germline, CDR1 SGHVS and CDR2 FNYEAQ. V was clipped by 3 bases and J by 0 bases; unmatched bases: 7. CDR3 length: 18 residues. The CDR3 sequence: CASSFGLAGGTSSYEQYF. CDR3 coding DNA: TGTGCCAGCAGCTTCGGACTAGCGGGAGGTACAAGCTCCTACGAGCAGTACTTC. Using reference TRBV7-6 and TRBJ2-7 for the parts outside the CDR3, the full variable domain is GAGVSQSPRYKVTKRGQDVALRCDPISGHVSLYWYRQALGQGPEFLTYFNYEAQQDKSGLPNDRFSAERPEGSISTLTIQRTEQRDSAMYRCASSFGLAGGTSSYEQYFGPGTRLTVT.

This chain uses TRBV6-5 with TRBJ1-1, with 9 nucleotides matching TRBD1. This CDR3 has 14 residues. CDR1 and CDR2 from the germline V gene are MNHEY and SVGAGI. The J segment lost 1 base and the V segment lost 8 bases, leaving 5 bases of the junction unmatched. CDR3 DNA: TGTGCCAGCTTCCGGGACAGGGCGAACACTGAAGCTTTCTTT. Residues: CASFRDRANTEAFF.

The sample holds one count of this clone. V and J are TRBV2 and TRBJ1-3; weak D call: TRBD1 (6 bases). Looked up from germline, CDR1 is SNHLY and CDR2 is FYNNEI. This CDR3 is 15 amino acids long. Trimming pared 3 bases from V and 0 bases from J, leaving 9 bases between. CDR3 in DNA: TGTGCCAGCAGTGACAACAGGGCCTCTGGAAACACCATATATTTT. This sequence encodes CASSDNRASGNTIYF.

The rearrangement links TRBV4-1 to TRBJ2-1; 10 bases agree with TRBD2. The V gene end was trimmed by 5 bases and the J gene end by 4 bases; junction bases not matched to a gene: 5. The CDR3 totals 15 residues. CDR1 and CDR2 (germline): MGHRA, YSYEKL. The CDR3 here is CASSLSGLAYNEQFF. CDR3 bases: TGCGCCAGCAGCTTATCGGGACTAGCGTACAATGAGCAGTTCTTC.

This clone was detected once. The chain recombines TRBV2 with TRBJ1-4; 7 bases are a match to TRBD1. This CDR3 spans 15 amino acids. The germline V gene encodes CDR1 SNHLY and CDR2 FYNNEI. The ends lost 7 bases at V and 2 bases at J; junction bases unmatched: 7. The CDR3 bases are TGTGCCAGCAAGGGACAGACGGGTACTAATGAAAAACTGTTTTTT. Encoded protein: CASKGQTGTNEKLFF.

This clone was detected once. The V gene is TRBV28, the J gene TRBJ1-5, with 10 positions matching TRBD1. Germline V gene lookup returns CDR1 MDHEN and CDR2 SYDVKM. CDR3 length: 15 amino acids. J was trimmed by 0 bases and V by 7 bases; bases with no gene match: 3. Here the CDR3 DNA reads TGTGCCAGCACCGACAGGGGGCTTAGCAATCAGCCCCAGCATTTT. Amino acid sequence: CASTDRGLSNQPQHF.

This sequence joins TRBV5-1 and TRBJ2-1, with 15 bases matching TRBD2. The CDR3 sequence is 17 residues long. Germline V gene sequence: CDR1 SGHRS, CDR2 YFSETQ. V dropped 4 bases and J dropped 7; count of bases not matched to a gene: 9. CDR3 DNA sequence: TGCGCCAGCAGCGCCCCGGGACTAGCGGGAGGAGGAAATGAGCAGTTCTTC. Translation: CASSAPGLAGGGNEQFF.

V is TRBV2 and J is TRBJ2-7, with TRBD1 matching 11 bases. In germline, CDR1 is SNHLY, CDR2 FYNNEI. The trim removed 2 bases at V and 6 bases at J, leaving 6 bases unmatched. This CDR3 has 15 amino acids. CDR3 sequence reads: CASSENGQGAGEQYF. CDR3 DNA sequence: TGTGCCAGCAGTGAAAATGGACAGGGGGCTGGCGAGCAGTACTTC.

The V and J genes are TRBV7-9 and TRBJ1-2, with 7 bases fitting TRBD1. CDR1 SEHNR and CDR2 FQNEAQ come from the germline V gene (reference sequence). Trimming took 1 base from V and 8 from J; bases not matched to a gene: 7. This CDR3 spans 14 amino acids. CDR3 residues: CASSLGGGTDGYTF. In nucleotides, the CDR3 is TGTGCCAGCAGCTTAGGAGGGGGGACAGACGGCTACACCTTC.

V gene TRBV5-4 combines with J gene TRBJ2-3; maybe TRBD1 (6 bases). CDR1 is SGHNT and CDR2 is YYREEE in the germline V gene (reference sequence). V was shortened by 0 bases and J by 7 bases, with 15 bases between the two germline ends. CDR3 size: 15 residues. The CDR3 loop reads CASSLESGARNTQYF. The CDR3 DNA reads TGTGCCAGCAGCTTGGAGTCAGGGGCTAGAAATACGCAGTATTTT. Combining the CDR3 with reference TRBV5-4 and TRBJ2-3 gives the whole variable domain ETGVTQSPTHLIKTRGQQVTLRCSSQSGHNTVSWYQQALGQGPQFIFQYYREEENGRGNFPPRFSGLQFPNYSSELNVNALELDDSALYLCASSLESGARNTQYFGPGTRLTVL.